The next 4 T cell receptor beta chains were all read from a single sample in a study of CD8+CD57+ T cells in acquired aplastic anemia (dated by TCRdb to the late 2010s). Patients chosen for sequencing had shown expansion of CD8+CD57+ cells by flow cytometry. These receptors have no identified antigens. Broader findings and caveats from the paper: In patients, decreased diversity was observed in CD8+CD57+ cells compared with total CD4+ and CD8+ cell pools.

Sequencing was performed on an Illumina HiSeq 2000. TCR beta VDJ combination and CDR3 sequence profiling used genomic DNA as the template. TCRdb took the public reads, trimmed them with fastp at Q25, ran MiXCR for clone calling and kept in-frame beta chains. Rows are combined by CDR3 protein, so each entry shows the most common genes and DNA. In all, the sample holds about 17,000 distinct CDR3 sequences, and 30% to 45% of those were seen once. Approximately 86% of the sample comes from the top ten. The specimen was CD8+CD57+ T cells sorted from PBMCs. The cell subset or site label for this specimen denotes: bead-enriched CD8+CD57+ effector memory T cells from SAA patients. Receptors were obtained from a human donor with aplastic anemia.

The chain links TRBV14 to TRBJ2-7; D is ambiguous. Germline CDR1 reads SGHDN; CDR2 reads FVKESK. CDR3 length: 13 amino acids. V shed 0 bases and J shed 3 bases, with 6 bases lying between them. The CDR3 loop reads CASSQEHVYEQYF. In DNA, the CDR3 is TGTGCCAGCAGCCAAGAACACGTCTACGAGCAGTACTTC.

This clonotype was detected a few times. The V call is TRBV19, the J call TRBJ2-7; D is perhaps TRBD1 or TRBD2 (5 bases each). CDR1 is LNHDA and CDR2 is SQIVND in the germline V gene (reference sequence). The CDR3 sequence is 13 residues long. V was shortened by 8 bases and J by 4 bases, with 15 bases between the two germline ends. The CDR3 DNA follows: TGTGCCAGTTCCACGGGCAGGGAGTACGAGCAGTACTTC. Encoded protein: CASSTGREYEQYF.

The J gene is TRBJ2-1, the V gene TRBV9, with 8 bases aligning to TRBD2. J gave up 7 bases and V 2 bases, and 8 bases lay outside the gene matches. The germline gives CDR1 SGDLS, CDR2 YYNGEE. This CDR3 has 15 amino acids. The CDR3 loop is CASSVSGKGRNEQFF. DNA of the CDR3: TGTGCCAGCAGCGTTAGCGGGAAAGGGAGGAATGAGCAGTTCTTC.

This clonotype turned up a few times. The CDR3 DNA sequence: TGCAGCGTGAGCCGGACAGGGCTGAATGAAAAACTGTTTTTT. Its protein product is CSVSRTGLNEKLFF. The chain combines TRBV29-1 with TRBJ1-4; TRBD1 matches at 8 bases. This CDR3 is built from 14 residues. Germline trimming cut 6 bases from V and 5 bases from J; bases unmatched to any gene: 8. CDR1 is SQVTM and CDR2 is ANQGSEA in the germline V gene.